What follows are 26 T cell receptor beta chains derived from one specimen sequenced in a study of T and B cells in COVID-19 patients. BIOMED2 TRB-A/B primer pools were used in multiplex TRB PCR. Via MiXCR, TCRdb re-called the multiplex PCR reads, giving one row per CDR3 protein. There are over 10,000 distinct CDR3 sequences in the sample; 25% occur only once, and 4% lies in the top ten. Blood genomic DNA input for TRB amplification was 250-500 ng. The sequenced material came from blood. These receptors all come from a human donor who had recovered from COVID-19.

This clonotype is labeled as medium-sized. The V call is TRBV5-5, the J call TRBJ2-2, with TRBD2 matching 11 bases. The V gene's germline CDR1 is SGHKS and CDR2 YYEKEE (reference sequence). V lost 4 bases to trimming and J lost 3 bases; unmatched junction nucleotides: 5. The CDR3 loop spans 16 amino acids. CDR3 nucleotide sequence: TGTGCCAGCAGCGCCTCTAGCGGGGGGTACACCGGGGAGCTGTTTTTT. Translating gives CASSASSGGYTGELFF.

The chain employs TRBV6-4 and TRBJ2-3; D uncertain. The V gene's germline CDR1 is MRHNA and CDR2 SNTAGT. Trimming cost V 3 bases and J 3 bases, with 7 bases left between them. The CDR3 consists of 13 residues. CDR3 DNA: TGTGCCAGCAGTGAGACAACTACAGATACGCAGTATTTT. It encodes CASSETTTDTQYF.

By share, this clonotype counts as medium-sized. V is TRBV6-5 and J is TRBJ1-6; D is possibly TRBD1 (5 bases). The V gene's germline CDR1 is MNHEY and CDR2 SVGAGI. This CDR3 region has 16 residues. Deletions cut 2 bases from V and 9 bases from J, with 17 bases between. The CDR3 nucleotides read TGTGCCAGCAGTTACGGGTTTGACAGAGCCTCTTCACCCCTCCACTTT. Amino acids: CASSYGFDRASSPLHF.

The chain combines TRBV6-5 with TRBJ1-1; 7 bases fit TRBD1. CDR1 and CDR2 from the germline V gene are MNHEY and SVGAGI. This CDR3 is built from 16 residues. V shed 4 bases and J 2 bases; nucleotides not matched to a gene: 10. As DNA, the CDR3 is TGTGCCAGCAGTTTTTCCCGGACAGGATCCAACACTGAAGCTTTCTTT. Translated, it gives CASSFSRTGSNTEAFF.

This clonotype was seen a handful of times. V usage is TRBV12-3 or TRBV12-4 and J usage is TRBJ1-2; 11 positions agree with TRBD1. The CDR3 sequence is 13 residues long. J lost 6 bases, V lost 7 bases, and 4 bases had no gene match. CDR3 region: CASNWGQGDGYTF. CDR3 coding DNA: TGTGCCAGCAATTGGGGACAGGGGGATGGCTACACCTTC.

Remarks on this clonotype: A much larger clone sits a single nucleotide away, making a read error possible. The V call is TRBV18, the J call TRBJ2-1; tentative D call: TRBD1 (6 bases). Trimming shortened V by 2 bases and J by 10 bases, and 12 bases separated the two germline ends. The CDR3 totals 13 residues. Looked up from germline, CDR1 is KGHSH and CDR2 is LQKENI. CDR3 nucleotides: TGTGCCAGCTCACCAATAGGGGGAAGCGAGCAGTTCTTC. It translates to CASSPIGGSEQFF.

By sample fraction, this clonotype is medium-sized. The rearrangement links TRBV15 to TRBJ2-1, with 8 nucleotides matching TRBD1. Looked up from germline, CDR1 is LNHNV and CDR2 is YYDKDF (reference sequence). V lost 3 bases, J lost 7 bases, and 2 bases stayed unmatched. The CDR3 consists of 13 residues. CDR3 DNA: TGTGCCACCAGCAGGGACAGGGCGAATGAGCAGTTCTTC. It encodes CATSRDRANEQFF.

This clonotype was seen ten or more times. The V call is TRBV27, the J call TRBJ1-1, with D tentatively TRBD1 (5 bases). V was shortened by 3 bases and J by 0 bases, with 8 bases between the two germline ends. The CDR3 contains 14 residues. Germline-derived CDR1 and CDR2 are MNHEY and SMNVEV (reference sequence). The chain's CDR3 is CASSFDSLNTEAFF. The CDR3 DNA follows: TGTGCCAGCAGTTTTGACAGTCTGAACACTGAAGCTTTCTTT.

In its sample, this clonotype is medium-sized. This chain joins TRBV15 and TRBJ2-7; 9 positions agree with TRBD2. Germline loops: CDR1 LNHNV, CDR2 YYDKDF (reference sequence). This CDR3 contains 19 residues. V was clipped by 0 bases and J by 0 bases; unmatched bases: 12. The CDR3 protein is CATSRDSFGAGGTSYEQYF. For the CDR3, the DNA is TGTGCCACCAGCAGAGATAGCTTCGGGGCGGGGGGGACCTCCTACGAGCAGTACTTC.

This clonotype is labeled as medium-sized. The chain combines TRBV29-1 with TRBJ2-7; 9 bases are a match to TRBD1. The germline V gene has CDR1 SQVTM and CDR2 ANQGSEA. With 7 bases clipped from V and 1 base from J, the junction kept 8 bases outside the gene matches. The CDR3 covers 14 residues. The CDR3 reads CSGGHGTGSYEQYF. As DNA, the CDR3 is TGCAGCGGGGGACACGGGACAGGGTCCTACGAGCAGTACTTC.

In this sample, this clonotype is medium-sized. This CDR3 is CASSPRGTGDEQYF. The CDR3 nucleotides are TGTGCCAGCAGTCCGAGAGGGACAGGGGACGAGCAGTACTTC. The chain combines TRBV6-5 with TRBJ2-7; 10 positions agree with TRBD1. This CDR3 contains 14 residues. V was clipped by 5 bases and J by 5 bases; unmatched bases: 6. Per germline, CDR1 MNHEY and CDR2 SVGAGI.

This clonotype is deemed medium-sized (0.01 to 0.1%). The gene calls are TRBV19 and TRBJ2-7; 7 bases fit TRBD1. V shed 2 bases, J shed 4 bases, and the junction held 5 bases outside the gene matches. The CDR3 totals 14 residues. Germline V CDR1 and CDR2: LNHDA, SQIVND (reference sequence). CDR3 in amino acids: CASSITGTAYEQYF. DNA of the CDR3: TGTGCCAGTAGTATAACCGGGACAGCTTACGAGCAGTACTTC.

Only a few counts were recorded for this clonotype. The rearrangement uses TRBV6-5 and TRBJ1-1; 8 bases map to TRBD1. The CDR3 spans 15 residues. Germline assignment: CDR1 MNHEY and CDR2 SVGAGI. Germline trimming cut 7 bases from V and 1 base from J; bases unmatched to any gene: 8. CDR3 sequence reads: CASTRQGARNTEAFF. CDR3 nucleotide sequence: TGTGCCAGCACCCGCCAGGGGGCGCGGAACACTGAAGCTTTCTTT.

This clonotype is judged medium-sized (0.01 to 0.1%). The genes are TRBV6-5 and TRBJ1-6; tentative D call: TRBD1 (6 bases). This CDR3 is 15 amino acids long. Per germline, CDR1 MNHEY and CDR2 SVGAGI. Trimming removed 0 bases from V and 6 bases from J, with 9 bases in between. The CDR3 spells CASSYSQGPNSPLHF. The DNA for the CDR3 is TGTGCCAGCAGTTACTCGCAGGGGCCTAATTCACCCCTCCACTTT.

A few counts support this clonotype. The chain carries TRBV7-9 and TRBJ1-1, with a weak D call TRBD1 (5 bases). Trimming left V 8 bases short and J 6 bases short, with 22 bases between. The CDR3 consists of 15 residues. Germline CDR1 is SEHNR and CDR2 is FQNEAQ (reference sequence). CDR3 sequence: CASFRDLRKTAEAFF. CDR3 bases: TGTGCCAGCTTCAGGGACTTGAGGAAGACGGCTGAAGCTTTCTTT.

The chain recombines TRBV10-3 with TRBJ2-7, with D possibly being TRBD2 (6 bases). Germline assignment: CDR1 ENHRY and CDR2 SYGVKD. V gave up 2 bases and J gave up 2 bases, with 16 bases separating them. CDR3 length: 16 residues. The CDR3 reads CAISEPGTGLTYEQYF. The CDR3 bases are TGTGCCATCAGTGAGCCGGGGACGGGACTTACCTACGAGCAGTACTTC.

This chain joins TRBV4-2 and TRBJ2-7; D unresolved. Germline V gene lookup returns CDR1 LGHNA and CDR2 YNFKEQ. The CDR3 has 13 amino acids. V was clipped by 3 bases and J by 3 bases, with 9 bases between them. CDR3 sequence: CASSQTELYEQYF. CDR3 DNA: TGTGCCAGCAGCCAGACGGAACTCTACGAGCAGTACTTC.

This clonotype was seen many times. This CDR3 reads CASKQGLGPNEQFF. CDR3 bases: TGTGCCAGCAAACAAGGACTCGGGCCTAATGAGCAGTTCTTC. The chain employs TRBV6-1 and TRBJ2-1, with D perhaps matching TRBD2 (5 bases). V was pared by 7 bases and J by 7 bases, with 17 bases between. The CDR3 length is 14 residues. The germline V gene encodes CDR1 MNHNS and CDR2 SASEGT.

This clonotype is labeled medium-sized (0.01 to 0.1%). Here the CDR3 DNA reads TGTGCCAGCAGCCCCGGGACTAGCGGGAGGGCCAAGGATGAGCAGTTCTTC. Its protein is CASSPGTSGRAKDEQFF. The chain recombines TRBV6-5 with TRBJ2-1, with 16 bases matching TRBD2. The germline gives CDR1 MNHEY, CDR2 SVGAGI. The CDR3 sequence is 17 residues long. V gave up 6 bases and J gave up 8 bases; unmatched junction bases: 10.

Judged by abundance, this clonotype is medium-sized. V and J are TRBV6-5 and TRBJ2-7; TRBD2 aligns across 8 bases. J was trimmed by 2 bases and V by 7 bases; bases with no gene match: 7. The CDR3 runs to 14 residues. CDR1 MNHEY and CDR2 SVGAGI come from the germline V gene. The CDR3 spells CASTTTGGTYEQYF. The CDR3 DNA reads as TGTGCCAGCACCACGACGGGAGGGACCTACGAGCAGTACTTC.

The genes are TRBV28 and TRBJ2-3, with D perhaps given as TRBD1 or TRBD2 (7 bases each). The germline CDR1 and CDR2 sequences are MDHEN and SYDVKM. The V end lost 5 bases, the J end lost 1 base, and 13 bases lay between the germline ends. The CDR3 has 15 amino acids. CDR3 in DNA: TGTGCCAGCAGTCAGGGGGGGACAGGCACAGATACGCAGTATTTT. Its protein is CASSQGGTGTDTQYF.

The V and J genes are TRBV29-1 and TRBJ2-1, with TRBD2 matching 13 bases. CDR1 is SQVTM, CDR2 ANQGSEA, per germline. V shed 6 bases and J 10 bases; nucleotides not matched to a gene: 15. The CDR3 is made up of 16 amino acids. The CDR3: CSVETWTSGSSGEQFF. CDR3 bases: TGCAGCGTCGAAACGTGGACTAGCGGGAGCTCTGGGGAGCAGTTCTTC.

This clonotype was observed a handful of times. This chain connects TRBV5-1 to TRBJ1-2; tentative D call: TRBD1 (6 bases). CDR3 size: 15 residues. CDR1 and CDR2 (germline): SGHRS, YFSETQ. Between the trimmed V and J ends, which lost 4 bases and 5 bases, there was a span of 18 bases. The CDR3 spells CASSETGSGLYGYTF. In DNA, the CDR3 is TGCGCCAGCAGCGAAACAGGGAGTGGCTTGTATGGCTACACCTTC.

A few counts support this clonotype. The DNA of the CDR3 is TGTGCCACCGGGACTAGCCTTTACTCCTACAATGAGCAGTTCTTC. This codes for CATGTSLYSYNEQFF. J is TRBJ2-1 and V is TRBV24-1; 9 nucleotides agree with TRBD2. Germline V gene lookup returns CDR1 KGHDR and CDR2 SFDVKD. This CDR3 comprises 15 residues. V dropped 9 bases and J dropped 0; count of bases not matched to a gene: 5.

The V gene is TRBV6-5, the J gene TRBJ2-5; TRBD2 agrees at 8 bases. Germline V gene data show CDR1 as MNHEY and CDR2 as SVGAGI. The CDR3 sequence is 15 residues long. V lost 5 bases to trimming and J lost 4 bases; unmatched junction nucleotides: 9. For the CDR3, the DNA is TGTGCCAGCAGTGACCACGGGGGGGCCGGAGAGACCCAGTACTTC. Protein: CASSDHGGAGETQYF.

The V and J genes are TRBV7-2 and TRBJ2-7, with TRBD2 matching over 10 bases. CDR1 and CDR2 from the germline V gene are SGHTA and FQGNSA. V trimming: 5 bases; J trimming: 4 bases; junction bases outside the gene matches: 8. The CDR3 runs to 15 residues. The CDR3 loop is CASSPPGTSVYEQYF. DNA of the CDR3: TGTGCCAGCAGCCCCCCCGGGACTAGCGTATACGAGCAGTACTTC.